This T cell receptor beta chain was observed in a study of blood T cell repertoires in COVID-19. Across the study: Samples came from the United States, Italy and Spain, spanning acute and convalescent COVID-19. In each case, the material was cDNA or gDNA derived from T cells, B-cell-depleted T cells, or PBMCs.

In the original processing: It was from reference gene primer amplification that nucleated cell counts were estimated. Here immunoSEQ multiplex PCR was the method, and the copy in TCRdb shows in-frame clones only, minus some. V and J calls and clone size are as listed in that table; D and trimming were resolved from the DNA. The sample contains 180,000 or so clones, approximately 85% of which appear only once. The germline V gene encodes CDR1 SGHVS and CDR2 FQNEAQ. Trimming pared 1 base from V and 4 bases from J, leaving 13 bases between. This CDR3 is 15 amino acids long. The TCR originated in a woman older than 75 with acute or convalescent COVID-19. Sequenced sample: peripheral blood. The rearrangement links TRBV7-8 to TRBJ1-2, with D uncertain. The CDR3 DNA reads as TGTGCCAGCAGCTTAGTAAGCAGGTCTCTCTATGGCTACACCTTC. This sequence encodes CASSLVSRSLYGYTF.